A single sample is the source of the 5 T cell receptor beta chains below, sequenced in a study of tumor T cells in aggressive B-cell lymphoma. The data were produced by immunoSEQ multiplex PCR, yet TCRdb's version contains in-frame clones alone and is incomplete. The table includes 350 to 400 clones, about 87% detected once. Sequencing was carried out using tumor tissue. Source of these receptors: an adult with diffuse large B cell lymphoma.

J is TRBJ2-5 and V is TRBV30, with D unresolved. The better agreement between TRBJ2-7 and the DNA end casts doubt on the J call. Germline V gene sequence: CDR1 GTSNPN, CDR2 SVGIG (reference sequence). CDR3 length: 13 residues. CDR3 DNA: TGTGCCTGGAGTGTGTCGAGTGCCTACGAGCAGTACTTC. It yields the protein CAWSVSSAYEQYF.

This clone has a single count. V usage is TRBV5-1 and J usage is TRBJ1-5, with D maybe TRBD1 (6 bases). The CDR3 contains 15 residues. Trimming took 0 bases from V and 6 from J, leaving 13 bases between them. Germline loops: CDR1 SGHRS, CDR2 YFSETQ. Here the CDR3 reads CASSLVGGEGQPQHF. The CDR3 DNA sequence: TGCGCCAGCAGCTTGGTTGGGGGCGAGGGTCAGCCCCAGCATTTT. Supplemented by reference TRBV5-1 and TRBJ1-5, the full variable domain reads KAGVTQTPRYLIKTRGQQVTLSCSPISGHRSVSWYQQTPGQGLQFLFEYFSETQRNKGNFPGRFSGRQFSNSRSEMNVSTLELGDSALYLCASSLVGGEGQPQHFGDGTRLSIL.

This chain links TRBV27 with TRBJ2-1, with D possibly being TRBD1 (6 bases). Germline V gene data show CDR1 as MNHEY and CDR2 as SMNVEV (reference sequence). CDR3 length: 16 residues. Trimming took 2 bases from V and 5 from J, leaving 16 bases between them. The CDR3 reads CASSLGLGARNNEQFF. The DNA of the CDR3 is TGTGCCAGCAGTTTAGGATTGGGGGCGCGAAACAATGAGCAGTTCTTC.

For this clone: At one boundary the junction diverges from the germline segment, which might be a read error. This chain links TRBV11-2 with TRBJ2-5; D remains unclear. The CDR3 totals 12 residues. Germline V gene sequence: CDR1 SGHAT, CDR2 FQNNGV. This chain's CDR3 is CASSLDQKTQYF. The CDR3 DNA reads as TGTGCCAGCAGCTTAGACCAAAAGACCCAGTACTTC.

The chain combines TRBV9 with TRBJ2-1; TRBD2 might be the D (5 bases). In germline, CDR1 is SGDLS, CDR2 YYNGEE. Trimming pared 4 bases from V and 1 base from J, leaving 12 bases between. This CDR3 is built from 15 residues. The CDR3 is CASSPTRGSYNEQFF. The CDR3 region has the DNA TGTGCCAGCAGCCCAACACGCGGGTCCTACAATGAGCAGTTCTTC.